This T cell receptor (beta chain) appears in the sequencing data of a study of T cell responses to AZD1222 COVID-19 vaccine. Study-level points and caveats: Repertoires were obtained solely post-peak T cell response. Baseline antibody screening turned up just a handful of seropositive AZD1222 recipients. Once two AZD1222 doses were given, Spike-specific TCR breadth and depth went up. Unmutated variant regions are reportedly the target of nearly half of TCRs that are spike-specific.

On this clone: Its matching antigen is unknown.

TCRdb keeps only in-frame clones here, not all; method: immunoSEQ multiplex PCR. The sample lists 150,000 or so clones; under 95% were seen once. Germline loops: CDR1 SGHAT, CDR2 FQNNGV. The CDR3 is 14 amino acids. V gave up 1 base and J gave up 9 bases, with 13 bases separating them. The sample in question was peripheral blood, obtained 28 days after the second AZD1222 dose. The chain employs TRBV11-2 and TRBJ2-1; unclear D gene. The origin of this receptor is an adult who received the AZD1222 COVID-19 vaccine. For the CDR3, the DNA is TGTGCCAGCAGCTTAGTCCCTGGGTCGGGTGAGCAGTTCTTC. This gives the protein CASSLVPGSGEQFF.